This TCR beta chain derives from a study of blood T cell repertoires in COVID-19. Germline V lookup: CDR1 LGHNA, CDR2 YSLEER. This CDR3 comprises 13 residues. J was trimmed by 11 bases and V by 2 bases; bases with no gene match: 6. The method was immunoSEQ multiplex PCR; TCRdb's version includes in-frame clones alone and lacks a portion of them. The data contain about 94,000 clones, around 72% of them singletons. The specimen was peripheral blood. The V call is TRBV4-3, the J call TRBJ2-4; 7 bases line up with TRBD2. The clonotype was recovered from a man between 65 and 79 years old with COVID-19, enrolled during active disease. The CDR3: CASSQSQRGFQYF. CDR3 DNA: TGCGCCAGCAGCCAAAGCCAGCGGGGCTTTCAGTACTTC.